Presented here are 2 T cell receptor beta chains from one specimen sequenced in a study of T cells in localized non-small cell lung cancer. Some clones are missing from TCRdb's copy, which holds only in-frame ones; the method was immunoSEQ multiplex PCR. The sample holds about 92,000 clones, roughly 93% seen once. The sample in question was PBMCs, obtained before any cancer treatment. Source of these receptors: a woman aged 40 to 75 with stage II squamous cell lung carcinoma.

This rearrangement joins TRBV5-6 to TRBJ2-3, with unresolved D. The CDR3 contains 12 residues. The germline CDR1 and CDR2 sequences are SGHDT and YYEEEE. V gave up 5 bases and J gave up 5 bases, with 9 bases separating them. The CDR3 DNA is TGTGCCAGCAGTGAGTGGGGAGATACGCAGTATTTT. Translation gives CASSEWGDTQYF.

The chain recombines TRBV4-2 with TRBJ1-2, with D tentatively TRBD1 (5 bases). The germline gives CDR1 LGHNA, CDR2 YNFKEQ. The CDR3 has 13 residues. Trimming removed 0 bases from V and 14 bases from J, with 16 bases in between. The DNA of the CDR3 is TGTGCCAGCAGCCAAGATGAGGGACTAAAAGCAACCTTC. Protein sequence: CASSQDEGLKATF.